The table lists the clone carrying this T cell receptor (beta chain) with a count of one. Its target is not known. The source of the sample is a study of cytomegalovirus exposure and HLA in healthy donors. General study points: In a later analysis, across HLA loci, associated TCR counts were highest for DRB1, lowest for HLA-C. Among TCR sequences, most were rare, though some public TCRs appeared in many donors.

PCR used 60 Vbeta primers and 13 Jbeta primers. Profiled with immunoSEQ multiplex PCR; TCRdb holds only in-frame clones, not every one. The sample consists of roughly 150,000 clones, roughly 82% of them appearing once. Germline V lookup: CDR1 LNHDA, CDR2 SQIVND (reference sequence). This CDR3 is 15 amino acids long. Unmatched junction bases numbered 7, after V lost 0 bases and J lost 9 bases. V gene TRBV19 combines with J gene TRBJ2-1; 8 positions agree with TRBD1. The sequence was obtained from a woman in her forties or fifties in good health and CMV-seropositive. The specimen was PBMCs. Here the CDR3 DNA reads TGTGCCAGTAGTATAGAACGGACAGGGAATGGTGAGCAGTTCTTC. Translating it yields CASSIERTGNGEQFF. The full variable domain, with the rest looked up from reference TRBV19 and TRBJ2-1, is DGGITQSPKYLFRKEGQNVTLSCEQNLNHDAMYWYRQDPGQGLRLIYYSQIVNDFQKGDIAEGYSVSREKKESFPLTVTSAQKNPTAFYLCASSIERTGNGEQFFGPGTRLTVL.